This entry lists 19 T cell receptor beta chains sequenced from one sample in a study of blood T cell repertoires in COVID-19. TCRdb keeps only in-frame clones here, not all; method: immunoSEQ multiplex PCR. The table includes 180,000 or so clones, about 79% detected once. Sequenced material: PBMCs or T cells enriched from blood (not recorded which). These receptors came from a man aged 45-65 years who had recovered from COVID-19.

In its sample, this clone was seen once. The rearrangement uses TRBV27 and TRBJ1-2; D ambiguous. This CDR3 has 16 amino acids. Germline CDR1 and CDR2: MNHEY and SMNVEV (reference sequence). V was trimmed by 4 bases and J by 3 bases, leaving 18 bases between them. Written as DNA, the CDR3 is TGTGCCAGCAGTTACCTAGGTCAGGCGGGAGACTATGGCTACACCTTC. Residues: CASSYLGQAGDYGYTF.

The rearrangement joins TRBV7-2 to TRBJ2-1; a possible D gene is TRBD2 (6 bases). V was pared by 0 bases and J by 10 bases, with 16 bases between. The germline V gene encodes CDR1 SGHTA and CDR2 FQGNSA. The CDR3 has 15 residues. This CDR3 reads CASSLAPTSTSEQFF. As DNA, the CDR3 is TGTGCCAGCAGCTTAGCGCCGACTAGTACCTCCGAGCAGTTCTTC. The whole variable domain, filled in from reference TRBV7-2 and TRBJ2-1, reads GAGVSQSPSNKVTEKGKDVELRCDPISGHTALYWYRQSLGQGLEFLIYFQGNSAPDKSGLPSDRFSAERTGGSVSTLTIQRTQQEDSAVYLCASSLAPTSTSEQFFGPGTRLTVL.

The V call is TRBV7-2, the J call TRBJ1-2, with 9 bases matching TRBD1. CDR1 and CDR2 (germline): SGHTA, FQGNSA. V dropped 4 bases and J dropped 6; count of bases not matched to a gene: 9. The CDR3 consists of 15 residues. CDR3 in amino acids: CASSSGQGLYNGYTF. Here the CDR3 DNA reads TGTGCCAGCAGCTCGGGACAGGGCCTGTATAATGGCTACACCTTC.

V and J are TRBV18 and TRBJ2-2; D remains unclear. Germline assignment: CDR1 KGHSH and CDR2 LQKENI. The CDR3 runs 13 residues. Trimming removed 2 bases at V and 7 bases at J, with 8 bases between. This chain's CDR3 is CASSPVKLGELFF. CDR3 bases: TGTGCCAGCTCACCAGTAAAACTCGGGGAGCTGTTTTTT.

The sample holds a few counts of this clone. The genes are TRBV15 and TRBJ2-5, with D perhaps TRBD1 (5 bases). The CDR3 has 15 residues. In germline, CDR1 is LNHNV, CDR2 YYDKDF (reference sequence). Trimming cost V 0 bases and J 2 bases, with 10 bases left between them. The CDR3, as DNA: TGTGCCACCAGCAGAGATTTGGACATTCAAGAGACCCAGTACTTC. It encodes CATSRDLDIQETQYF. Filled out from reference TRBV15 and TRBJ2-5, the complete variable domain reads DAMVIQNPRYQVTQFGKPVTLSCSQTLNHNVMYWYQQKSSQAPKLLFHYYDKDFNNEADTPDNFQSRRPNTSFCFLDIRSPGLGDTAMYLCATSRDLDIQETQYFGPGTRLLVL.

The chain joins TRBV6-5 to TRBJ1-1; possibly TRBD1 for D (5 bases). V lost 6 bases, J lost 9 bases, and 20 bases lay in between. Germline V gene data show CDR1 as MNHEY and CDR2 as SVGAGI. CDR3 length equals 14 residues. CDR3 nucleotides: TGTGCCAGCAGGCCGCGGGGGGGAATCTTACAAGCTTTCTTT. It codes for CASRPRGGILQAFF.

The CDR3 protein is CASSYHRGEYGYTF. The DNA of the CDR3 is TGTGCCAGCAGTTACCACAGGGGGGAATATGGCTACACCTTC. V is TRBV7-8 and J is TRBJ1-2; the match to TRBD1 covers 8 bases. V lost 6 bases to trimming and J lost 5 bases; unmatched junction nucleotides: 8. The length of the CDR3 is 14 residues. The germline CDR1 and CDR2 sequences are SGHVS and FQNEAQ.

The chain uses TRBV19 and TRBJ1-2; a weak D match, TRBD1 (6 bases). V lost 4 bases, J lost 0 bases, and 15 bases lay in between. Germline loops: CDR1 LNHDA, CDR2 SQIVND (reference sequence). CDR3 length: 16 residues. The CDR3 nucleotides are TGTGCCAGTAGTACGACAGGTTTTGGGGCTAACTATGGCTACACCTTC. This codes for CASSTTGFGANYGYTF.

V gene TRBV24-1 combines with J gene TRBJ1-2; a possible D gene is TRBD1 (6 bases). The CDR3 spans 15 residues. Germline V gives CDR1 KGHDR, CDR2 SFDVKD. The germline V and J ends were trimmed by 9 bases and 2 bases, with 18 bases remaining between them. CDR3 nucleotide sequence: TGTGCCACCCAGGACGGGGGGGCTGGAAACTATGGCTACACCTTC. It specifies CATQDGGAGNYGYTF.

The chain recombines TRBV6-5 with TRBJ1-2, with 11 bases that match TRBD1. CDR3 length: 12 residues. The ends lost 6 bases at V and 12 bases at J; junction bases unmatched: 6. CDR1 and CDR2 (germline): MNHEY, SVGAGI. CDR3 amino acids: CASSWTGGPHTF. The CDR3 DNA is TGTGCCAGCAGCTGGACAGGGGGCCCCCACACCTTC.

The V gene is TRBV6-5, the J gene TRBJ1-1; 7 positions match TRBD1. There are 15 residues in the CDR3. The V segment lost 0 bases and the J segment 0 bases; nucleotides outside the gene matches: 1. From germline, CDR1 is MNHEY and CDR2 SVGAGI. CDR3 nucleotides: TGTGCCAGCAGTTACTCAGGACAGGTGAACACTGAAGCTTTCTTT. Protein product: CASSYSGQVNTEAFF.

This clone showed up just a few times. V is TRBV18 and J is TRBJ2-1, with TRBD1 matching over 9 bases. The V gene's germline CDR1 is KGHSH and CDR2 LQKENI. This CDR3 has 14 amino acids. With V trimmed by 5 bases and J by 5 bases, 4 bases remained unmatched. The CDR3 region is CASSGDRANNEQFF. The CDR3 DNA reads as TGTGCCAGCTCAGGGGACAGGGCAAACAATGAGCAGTTCTTC. Drawing the rest from reference TRBV18 and TRBJ2-1, the complete variable domain is NAGVMQNPRHLVRRRGQEARLRCSPMKGHSHVYWYRQLPEEGLKFMVYLQKENIIDESGMPKERFSAEFPKEGPSILRIQQVVRGDSAAYFCASSGDRANNEQFFGPGTRLTVL.

V usage is TRBV5-1 and J usage is TRBJ2-7; 10 positions agree with TRBD1. The germline V gene encodes CDR1 SGHRS and CDR2 YFSETQ. CDR3 length: 15 residues. Unmatched junction bases numbered 5, after V lost 3 bases and J lost 2 bases. CDR3 amino acids: CASSWGQGSTYEQYF. CDR3 nucleotide sequence: TGCGCCAGCAGCTGGGGACAGGGGAGTACCTACGAGCAGTACTTC.

This clone was found once. The chain carries TRBV28 and TRBJ1-1; D is unclear. The CDR3 is 12 amino acids. The germline CDR1 and CDR2 sequences are MDHEN and SYDVKM. Between the trimmed V and J ends, which lost 3 bases and 3 bases, there was a span of 5 bases. The CDR3 region has the DNA TGTGCCAGCAGTTTTCGGGACACTGAAGCTTTCTTT. This sequence encodes CASSFRDTEAFF. Drawing the rest from reference TRBV28 and TRBJ1-1, the complete variable domain is DVKVTQSSRYLVKRTGEKVFLECVQDMDHENMFWYRQDPGLGLRLIYFSYDVKMKEKGDIPEGYSVSREKKERFSLILESASTNQTSMYLCASSFRDTEAFFGQGTRLTVV.

The chain has TRBV7-9 and TRBJ1-6; D uncertain. The germline gives CDR1 SEHNR, CDR2 FQNEAQ (reference sequence). The CDR3 is 15 amino acids. The V end was cut by 5 bases, the J end by 4 bases, with 12 bases between. The CDR3 loop is CASSEGREYNSPLHF. The DNA of the CDR3 is TGTGCCAGCAGCGAAGGACGGGAGTATAATTCACCCCTCCACTTT.

Written as DNA, the CDR3 is TGTGCCTGGAGTTCAGGGGCAGGGGAAAAACTGTTTTTT. This codes for CAWSSGAGEKLFF. The chain couples TRBV30 to TRBJ1-4, with a possible D match to TRBD1 (6 bases). This CDR3 is built from 13 residues. In germline, CDR1 is GTSNPN, CDR2 SVGIG (reference sequence). Deletions cut 2 bases from V and 8 bases from J, with 12 bases between.

The chain has TRBV9 and TRBJ2-3; D gene ambiguous. Germline V gene lookup returns CDR1 SGDLS and CDR2 YYNGEE. The V and J ends lost 2 bases and 2 bases respectively, with 3 bases between them. The CDR3 consists of 12 residues. CDR3 coding DNA: TGTGCCAGCAGCGTTCACACAGATACGCAGTATTTT. It encodes CASSVHTDTQYF.

This chain uses TRBV7-9 with TRBJ1-1; 8 bases map to TRBD1. CDR3 length: 14 residues. Per the germline V gene, CDR1 is SEHNR and CDR2 is FQNEAQ (reference sequence). Germline trimming cut 5 bases from V and 2 bases from J; bases unmatched to any gene: 4. The CDR3 DNA is TGTGCCAGCAGCCCAGGACAGGGAAACACTGAAGCTTTCTTT. As protein: CASSPGQGNTEAFF. The whole variable domain, remainder taken from reference TRBV7-9 and TRBJ1-1, is DTGVSQNPRHKITKRGQNVTFRCDPISEHNRLYWYRQTLGQGPEFLTYFQNEAQLEKSRLLSDRFSAERPKGSFSTLEIQRTEQGDSAMYLCASSPGQGNTEAFFGQGTRLTVV.

The J gene is TRBJ1-6, the V gene TRBV11-2, with D perhaps TRBD1 (5 bases). V shed 5 bases and J shed 5 bases, with 13 bases lying between them. The germline V gene has CDR1 SGHAT and CDR2 FQNNGV. The CDR3 sequence is 15 residues long. The chain's CDR3 is CASSPRGGNNSPLHF. The CDR3, as DNA: TGTGCCAGCAGCCCGAGGGGAGGGAATAATTCACCCCTCCACTTT.